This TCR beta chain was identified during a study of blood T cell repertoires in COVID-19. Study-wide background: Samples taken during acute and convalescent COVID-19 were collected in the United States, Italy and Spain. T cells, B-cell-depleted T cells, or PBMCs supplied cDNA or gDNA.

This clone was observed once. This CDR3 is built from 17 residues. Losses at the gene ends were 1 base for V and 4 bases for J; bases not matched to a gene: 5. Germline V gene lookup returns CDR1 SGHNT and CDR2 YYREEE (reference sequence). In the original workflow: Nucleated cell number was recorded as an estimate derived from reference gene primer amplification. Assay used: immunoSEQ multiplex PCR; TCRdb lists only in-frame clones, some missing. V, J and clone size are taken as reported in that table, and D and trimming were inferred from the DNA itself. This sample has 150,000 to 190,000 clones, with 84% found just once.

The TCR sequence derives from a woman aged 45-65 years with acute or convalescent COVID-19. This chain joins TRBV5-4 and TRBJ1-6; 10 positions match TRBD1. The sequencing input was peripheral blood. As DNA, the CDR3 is TGTGCCAGCAGCTTGAAAAGGGACAGGGGATATAATTCACCCCTCCACTTT. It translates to CASSLKRDRGYNSPLHF. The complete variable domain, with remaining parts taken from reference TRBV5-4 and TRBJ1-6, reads ETGVTQSPTHLIKTRGQQVTLRCSSQSGHNTVSWYQQALGQGPQFIFQYYREEENGRGNFPPRFSGLQFPNYSSELNVNALELDDSALYLCASSLKRDRGYNSPLHFGNGTRLTVT.